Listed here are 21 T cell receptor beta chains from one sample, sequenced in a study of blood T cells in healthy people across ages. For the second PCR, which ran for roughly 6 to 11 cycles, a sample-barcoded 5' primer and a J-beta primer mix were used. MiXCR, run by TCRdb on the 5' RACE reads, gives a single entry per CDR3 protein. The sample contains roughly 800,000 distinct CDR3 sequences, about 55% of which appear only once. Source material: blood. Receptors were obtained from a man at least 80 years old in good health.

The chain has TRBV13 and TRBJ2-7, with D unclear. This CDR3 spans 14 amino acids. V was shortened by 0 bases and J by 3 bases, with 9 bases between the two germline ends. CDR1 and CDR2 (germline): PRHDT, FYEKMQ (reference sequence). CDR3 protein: CASSLGGILYEQYF. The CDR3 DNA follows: TGTGCCAGCAGCTTAGGCGGTATTCTCTACGAGCAGTACTTC.

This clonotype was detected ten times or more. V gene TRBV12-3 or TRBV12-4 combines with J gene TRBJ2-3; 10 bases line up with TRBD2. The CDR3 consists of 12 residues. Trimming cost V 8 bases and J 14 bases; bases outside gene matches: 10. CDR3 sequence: CASGSGGRYAYF. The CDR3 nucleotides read TGTGCCAGCGGTAGCGGGGGGAGATACGCGTATTTT.

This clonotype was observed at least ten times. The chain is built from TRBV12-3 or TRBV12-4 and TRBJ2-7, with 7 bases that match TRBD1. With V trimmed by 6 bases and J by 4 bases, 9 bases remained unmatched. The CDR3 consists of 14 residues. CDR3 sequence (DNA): TGTGCCAGCAGCCTCGCTGGACAGGCGTACGAGCAGTACTTC. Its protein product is CASSLAGQAYEQYF.

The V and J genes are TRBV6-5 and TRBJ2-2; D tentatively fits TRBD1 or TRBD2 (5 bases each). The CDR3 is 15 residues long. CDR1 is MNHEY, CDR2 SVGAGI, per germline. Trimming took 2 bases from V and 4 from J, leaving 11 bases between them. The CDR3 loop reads CASSYGTLSTGELFF. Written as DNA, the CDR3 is TGTGCCAGCAGTTACGGGACCCTAAGCACCGGGGAGCTGTTTTTT.

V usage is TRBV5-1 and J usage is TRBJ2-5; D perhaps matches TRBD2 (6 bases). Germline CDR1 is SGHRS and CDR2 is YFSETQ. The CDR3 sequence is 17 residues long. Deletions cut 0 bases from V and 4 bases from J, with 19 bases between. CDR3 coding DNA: TGCGCCAGCAGCTTGGGGAGTGGAGGGAGTTGGTCAGAGACCCAGTACTTC. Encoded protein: CASSLGSGGSWSETQYF.

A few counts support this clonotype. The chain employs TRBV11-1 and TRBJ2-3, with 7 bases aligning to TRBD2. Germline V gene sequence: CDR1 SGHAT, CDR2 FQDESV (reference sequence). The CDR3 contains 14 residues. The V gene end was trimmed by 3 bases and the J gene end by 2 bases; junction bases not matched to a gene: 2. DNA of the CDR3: TGTGCCAGCAGCTTGCGGGGGATCACAGATACGCAGTATTTT. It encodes CASSLRGITDTQYF.

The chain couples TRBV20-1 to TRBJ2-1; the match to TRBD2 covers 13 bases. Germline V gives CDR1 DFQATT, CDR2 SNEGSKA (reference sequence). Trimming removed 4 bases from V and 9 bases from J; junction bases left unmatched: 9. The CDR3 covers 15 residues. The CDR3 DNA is TGCAGTGCTACCCACCTTACTAGCGGGAGGGGTGAGCAGTTCTTC. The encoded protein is CSATHLTSGRGEQFF.

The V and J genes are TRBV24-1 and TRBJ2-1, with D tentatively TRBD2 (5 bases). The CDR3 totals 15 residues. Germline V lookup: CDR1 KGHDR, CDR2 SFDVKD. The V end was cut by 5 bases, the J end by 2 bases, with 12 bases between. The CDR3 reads CATSVQDGAYNEQFF. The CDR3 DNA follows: TGTGCCACCAGTGTGCAGGACGGGGCCTACAATGAGCAGTTCTTC.

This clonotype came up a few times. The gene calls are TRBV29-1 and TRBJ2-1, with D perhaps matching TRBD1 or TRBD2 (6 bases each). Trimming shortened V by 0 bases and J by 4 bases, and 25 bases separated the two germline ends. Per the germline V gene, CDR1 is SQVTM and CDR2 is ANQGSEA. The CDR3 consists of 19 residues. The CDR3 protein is CSVEDRGTPTHLPYNEQFF. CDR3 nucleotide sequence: TGCAGCGTTGAAGATCGGGGGACACCAACCCATTTGCCGTACAATGAGCAGTTCTTC.

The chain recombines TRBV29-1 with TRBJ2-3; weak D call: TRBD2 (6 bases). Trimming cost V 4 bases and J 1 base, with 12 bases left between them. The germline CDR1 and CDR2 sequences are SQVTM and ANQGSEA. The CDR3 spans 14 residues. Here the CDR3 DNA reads TGCAGCGTTGTGAGCGGGTTAGGCACAGATACGCAGTATTTT. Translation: CSVVSGLGTDTQYF.

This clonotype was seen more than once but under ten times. CDR3 protein: CSDGAPTYGYTF. The CDR3 bases are TGCAGCGACGGGGCCCCAACTTATGGCTACACCTTC. J is TRBJ1-2 and V is TRBV29-1; the D gene is possibly TRBD1 (5 bases). CDR3 length equals 12 residues. Between the trimmed V and J ends, which lost 7 bases and 5 bases, there was a span of 14 bases. In germline, CDR1 is SQVTM, CDR2 ANQGSEA.

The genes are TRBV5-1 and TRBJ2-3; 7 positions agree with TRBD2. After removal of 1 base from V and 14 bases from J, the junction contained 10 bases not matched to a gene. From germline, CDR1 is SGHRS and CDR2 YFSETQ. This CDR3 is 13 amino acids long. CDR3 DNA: TGCGCCAGCAGCTTGATGGAAGCGGGATACGCGTATTTT. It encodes CASSLMEAGYAYF.

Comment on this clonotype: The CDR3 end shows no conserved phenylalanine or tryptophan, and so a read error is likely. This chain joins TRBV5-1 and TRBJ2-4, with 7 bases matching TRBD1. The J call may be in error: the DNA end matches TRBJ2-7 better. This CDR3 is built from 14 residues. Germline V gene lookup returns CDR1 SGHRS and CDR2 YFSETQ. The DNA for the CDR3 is TGCGCCAGCAGCTTACAGGGGACCTCCTACGAGCAGTACTTA. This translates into CASSLQGTSYEQYL.

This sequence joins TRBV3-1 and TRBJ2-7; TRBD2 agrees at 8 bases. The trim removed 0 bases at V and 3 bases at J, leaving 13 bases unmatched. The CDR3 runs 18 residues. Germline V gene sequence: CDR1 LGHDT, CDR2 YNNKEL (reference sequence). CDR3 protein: CASSQDGGLAGNYYEQYF. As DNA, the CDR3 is TGTGCCAGCAGCCAAGATGGGGGCCTAGCGGGTAACTACTACGAGCAGTACTTC.

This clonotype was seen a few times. The CDR3 reads CASSLRDWDTEAFF. The CDR3 DNA reads as TGTGCCAGCAGCTTGAGGGACTGGGACACTGAAGCTTTCTTT. The J gene is TRBJ1-1, the V gene TRBV2, with a weak D call TRBD1 (5 bases). Trimming shortened V by 6 bases and J by 3 bases, and 14 bases separated the two germline ends. This CDR3 is 14 amino acids long. Germline lookup yields CDR1 SNHLY and CDR2 FYNNEI.

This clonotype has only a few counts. The CDR3 loop reads CASSQDMGAGGSGEQFF. For the CDR3, the DNA is TGTGCCAGCAGCCAAGATATGGGAGCGGGAGGTTCCGGTGAGCAGTTCTTC. The chain couples TRBV4-2 to TRBJ2-1, with 9 bases lining up with TRBD2. CDR1 is LGHNA and CDR2 is YNFKEQ in the germline V gene. V shed 0 bases and J 9 bases; nucleotides not matched to a gene: 12. The length of the CDR3 is 17 residues.

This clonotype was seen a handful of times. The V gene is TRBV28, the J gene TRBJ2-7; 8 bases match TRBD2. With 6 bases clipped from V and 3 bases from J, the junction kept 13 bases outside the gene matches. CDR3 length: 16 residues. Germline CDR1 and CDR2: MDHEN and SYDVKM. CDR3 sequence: CASSLPLERELYEQYF. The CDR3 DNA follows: TGTGCCAGCAGCCTACCTCTGGAGCGGGAGCTCTACGAGCAGTACTTC.

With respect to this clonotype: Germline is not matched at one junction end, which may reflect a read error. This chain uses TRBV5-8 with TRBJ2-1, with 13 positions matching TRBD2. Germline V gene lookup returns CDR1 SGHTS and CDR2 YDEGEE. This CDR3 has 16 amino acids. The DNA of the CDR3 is TGTGCCAGCAGCCCTCGGACTAGCGGGGGCTCCAATGAGCGGTTCTTC. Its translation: CASSPRTSGGSNERFF.

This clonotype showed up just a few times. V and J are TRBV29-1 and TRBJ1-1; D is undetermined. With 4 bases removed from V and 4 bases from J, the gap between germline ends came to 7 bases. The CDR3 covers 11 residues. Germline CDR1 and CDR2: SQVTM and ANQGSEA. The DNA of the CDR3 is TGCAGCGTTGTCCGGGGCACTGAAGCTTTCTTT. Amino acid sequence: CSVVRGTEAFF.

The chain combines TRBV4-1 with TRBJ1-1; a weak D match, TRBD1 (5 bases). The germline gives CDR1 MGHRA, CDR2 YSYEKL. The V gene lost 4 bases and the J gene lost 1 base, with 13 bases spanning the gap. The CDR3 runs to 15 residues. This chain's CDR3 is CASSLEPDRNTEAFF. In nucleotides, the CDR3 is TGCGCCAGCAGCCTAGAACCTGACAGGAACACTGAAGCTTTCTTT.

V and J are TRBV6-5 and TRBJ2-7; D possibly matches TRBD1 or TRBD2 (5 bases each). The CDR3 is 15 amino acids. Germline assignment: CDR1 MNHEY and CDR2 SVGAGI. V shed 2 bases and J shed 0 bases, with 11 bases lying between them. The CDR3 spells CASSYPGAASYEQYF. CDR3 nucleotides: TGTGCCAGCAGTTACCCCGGGGCAGCCTCCTACGAGCAGTACTTC.